This TCR beta chain derives from a study of blood T cell repertoires in COVID-19. Study overall: The United States, Italy and Spain provided the acute and convalescent COVID-19 samples.

This CDR3 has 15 amino acids. In germline, CDR1 is SNHLY, CDR2 FYNNEI. Trimming cost V 2 bases and J 7 bases; bases outside gene matches: 11. The table came from immunoSEQ multiplex PCR; TCRdb's copy has only in-frame clones and leaves some out. The data show about 250,000 clones, roughly 88% seen once. The TCR comes from a man aged 80 or over with acute or convalescent COVID-19. The chain couples TRBV2 to TRBJ2-7, with 7 bases lining up with TRBD1. Material: peripheral blood. CDR3 in amino acids: CASSERQGVLWEQYF. CDR3 DNA: TGTGCCAGCAGTGAAAGGCAGGGGGTCCTTTGGGAGCAGTACTTC.